This T cell receptor (beta chain) came from a study of T cells after yellow fever vaccination (dated by TCRdb to about 2019). With regard to the full study: The SMART-Seq v4 Ultra Low Input RNA kit was used to prepare libraries from fractions with low cell numbers. To follow T-cell clones before and after both primary and booster YFV17D yellow fever vaccination, bulk TCR alpha and beta repertoires underwent longitudinal sequencing. Two healthy male donors, one aged 18 to 29 and one aged 30 to 40 years, made up the cohort. Blood was drawn at multiple timepoints before and after primary and secondary immunization, with bulk PBMC replicates and cell subsets isolated. Overall study results and their limits: Computational filtering was needed because FACS-sorted repertoires could contain abundant contaminating clonotypes from the bulk population. A small share of clonotypes was detected in both CD4 and CD8 compartments, with the overlap likely arising from convergent recombination. After the booster, most clones that had expanded after primary vaccination were detected again (approximately 96% of CD4 and roughly nine tenths of CD8), suggesting broad maintenance of memory. The secondary T-cell response was found to be weaker but faster than the primary response, with a peak reached on day 5 rather than on day 15. Because the study included only two donors, the extent to which the findings can be generalized is limited.

TCR cDNA was synthesized by 5'RACE template switching, which introduced a universal primer site and unique molecular identifiers. Priming of cDNA synthesis was performed from both the TCR alpha and TCR beta constant segments. Libraries were amplified in two PCR steps, with sample barcodes and sequencing adapters added in the second step. Libraries were sequenced on Illumina HiSeq 2500 (2x100 bp) or NovaSeq (2x150 bp). On the study's bioinformatics: Demultiplexing of reads and collapsing into UMI consensus sequences were performed with MIGEC, and V(D)J alignment was carried out with MiXCR. Clonotypes responding to the vaccine were identified with edgeR on replicate PBMC samples, with the criteria of FDR below 0.01 and a log2 fold change above 5 up to day 15. Bulk clonotypes were assigned CD4 or CD8 identity according to which sequenced CD4 or CD8 repertoire held them at higher abundance. TCRdb redid the processing of the public reads, applying fastp at Q25 and MiXCR, and retained in-frame beta chains. Rows are combined by CDR3 protein, so each entry shows the most common genes and DNA. TCRdb, not the authors, supplied the V and J calls. The sample table holds 150,000 or so distinct CDR3 sequences, of which approximately 6.8% were seen once. 2.5% of the sample belongs to the ten largest clones.

V sheds 4 bases and J sheds 5 bases, leaving 17 bases between their ends. From its cysteine to its phenylalanine, the CDR3 spans 16 amino acids. CDR3 DNA only is kept here, 48 bases in frame from base 1. Via the germline V gene, CDR1 is MDHEN and CDR2 SYDVKM. The treatment or condition label corresponds to: live attenuated yellow fever vaccine strain. PBMCs were isolated from peripheral blood using a standard Ficoll-Paque protocol. Dynabeads CD4 and CD8 positive selection kits were used to isolate the CD4 and CD8 T-cell fractions. TriZol was used to extract RNA from bulk PBMCs, CD4 and CD8 fractions, and dextramer-positive and dextramer-negative fractions. At least ten counts were recorded for this clonotype. Its antigen has not been determined. There are no base qualities to consult, and no much larger clone falls within one base.

The source material was CD4+ T cells sorted from PBMCs, sampled 5 to 6 days after the first yellow fever vaccination. The sequence was collected from a young man who received the YFV17D yellow fever vaccine. The chain couples TRBV28 to TRBJ1-4; TRBD1 is a possible D gene, resting on 6 matching bases. The DNA sequence is as follows: TGTGCCAGCAGTTCTCCGGGGATGGGGGCGAATGAAAAACTGTTTTTT. It is translated as CASSSPGMGANEKLFF. Extended through the reference TRBV28 and TRBJ1-4 proteins, this CDR3 yields the full variable domain: DVKVTQSSRYLVKRTGEKVFLECVQDMDHENMFWYRQDPGLGLRLIYFSYDVKMKEKGDIPEGYSVSREKKERFSLILESASTNQTSMYLCASSSPGMGANEKLFFGSGTQLSVL.